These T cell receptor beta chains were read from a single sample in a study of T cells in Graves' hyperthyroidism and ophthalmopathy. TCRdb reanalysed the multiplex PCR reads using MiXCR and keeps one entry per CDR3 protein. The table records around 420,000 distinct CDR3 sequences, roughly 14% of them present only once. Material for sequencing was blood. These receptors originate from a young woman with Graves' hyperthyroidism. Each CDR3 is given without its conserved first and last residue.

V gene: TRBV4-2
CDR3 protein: ASSQGSLRQF

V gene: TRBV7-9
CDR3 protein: ASSITSGYGGEQY

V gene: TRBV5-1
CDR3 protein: ASSSLPFSGVRAETQY

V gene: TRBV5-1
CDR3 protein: ASSWAFEGAGELF

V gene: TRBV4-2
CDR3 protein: ASSQEWTGGDNEQF

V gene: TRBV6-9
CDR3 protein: ASSYSKGQTYEQY

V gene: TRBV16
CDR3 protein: ASSQFFTGDGYT

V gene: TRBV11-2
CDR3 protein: ASSFMTGTGELF

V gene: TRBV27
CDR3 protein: ASRHQGNSYEQY

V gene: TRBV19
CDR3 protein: ASSIRQSANYGYT

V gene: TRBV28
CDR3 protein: ASSSYREKLF

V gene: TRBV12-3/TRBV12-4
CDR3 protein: ASSQGLAIGMQY

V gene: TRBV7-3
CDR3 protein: ASSLLGGTYNEQF

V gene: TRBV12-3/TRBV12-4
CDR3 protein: ASSLQGNYGYT

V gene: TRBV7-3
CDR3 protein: ASSLRQGTYTQY

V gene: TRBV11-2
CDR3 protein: ASSGYSTDTQY

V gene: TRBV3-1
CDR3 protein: ASSQGGPGGSPLH

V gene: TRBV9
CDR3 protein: ASSPGQGEVGAF

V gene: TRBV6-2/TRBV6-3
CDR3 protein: ASSYVDRARENEQF

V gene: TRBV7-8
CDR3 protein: ASSLVRAGVTTDTQY

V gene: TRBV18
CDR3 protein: ASSPATDWVETYEQY

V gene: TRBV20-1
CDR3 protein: SARFGTGGYT

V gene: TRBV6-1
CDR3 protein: ASSENRGADTQY

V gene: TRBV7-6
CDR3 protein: ASSLRGGLNGYT

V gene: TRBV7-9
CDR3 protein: ASSLLRSGHNEQF